Listed below are T cell receptor beta chains from one sample, sequenced in a study of blood T cells in healthy people across ages. TCRdb redid the calling of the 5' RACE reads with MiXCR, one entry per CDR3 protein. Seen here are over 700,000 distinct CDR3 sequences, 20% to 30% observed once, and the top ten hold under 9.5%. These data also featured in a second study, about T cells of mothers and their children.

Sequencing input: blood. The receptor set was obtained from a boy younger than 18 in good health. Each CDR3 is given with its conserved first and last residue. D genes are given only for firm matches. Size tells how often a clone was seen (once, few, many) or the class of an expanded clone, and some rows leave it out.

TRBD1	13	TRBV24-1	TRBJ2-5	NA	TGTGCCACCAGTGTAGGGGGCTGGGAGCCCCAGTACTTC	CATSVGGWEPQYF
TRBD1	14	TRBV5-1	TRBJ2-7	many	TGCGCCAGCAGCTACCGACAGGGGTCCTACGAGCAGTACTTC	CASSYRQGSYEQYF
TRBD1	18	TRBV28	TRBJ2-4	NA	TGTGCCAGCAGCCCCGAGTTGCCTCAGGGGGCCTCCAAAAACATTCAGTACTTC	CASSPELPQGASKNIQYF
TRBD1	14	TRBV12-3/TRBV12-4	TRBJ1-2	NA	TGTGCCAGCAGTCGGGACAGGGGAGTTTATGGCTACACCTTC	CASSRDRGVYGYTF
NA	14	TRBV4-2	TRBJ2-7	NA	TGTGCCAGCAAAGTGGACGTTATCTCCTACGAGCAGTACTTC	CASKVDVISYEQYF
TRBD1	14	TRBV13	TRBJ1-4	NA	TGTGCCAGCAGCTTTGGGGATAGTGGGACAGAACTGTTTTTT	CASSFGDSGTELFF
NA	13	TRBV2	TRBJ2-7	few	TGTGCCAGCAGGGAAGAGGGGATCTACGAGCAGTACTTC	CASREEGIYEQYF
TRBD2	15	TRBV20-1	TRBJ2-7	few	TGCAGTGCGCTCCGGGACTACGCTGAATCCTACGAGCAGTACTTC	CSALRDYAESYEQYF
NA	14	TRBV28	TRBJ2-5	NA	TGTGCCAGCAGTTTCAATGTCCCTCCGTGGGAGCAGTACTTC	CASSFNVPPWEQYF
TRBD2	15	TRBV12-3/TRBV12-4	TRBJ2-1	NA	TGTGCCAGCAGGCAACTAGCGGGAGGGGGGAATGAGCAGTTCTTC	CASRQLAGGGNEQFF
TRBD2	17	TRBV9	TRBJ2-7	NA	TGTGCCAGCAGCTCGAACCCGGGACTAGCGGGAAATTACGAGCAGTACTTC	CASSSNPGLAGNYEQYF
TRBD2	15	TRBV20-1	TRBJ2-7	NA	TGCAGTGCTAGAGGGCTAGCGGGTAGCTCCTACGAGCAGTACTTC	CSARGLAGSSYEQYF
NA	13	TRBV7-3	TRBJ2-7	NA	TGTGCCAGCAGCTCCGGCCCCTACTACGAGCAGTACTTC	CASSSGPYYEQYF
NA	14	TRBV20-1	TRBJ2-2	many	TGCAGTGCAGGCTGGGCGGCAAACACCGGGGAGCTGTTTTTT	CSAGWAANTGELFF
NA	14	TRBV4-3	TRBJ1-1	NA	TGCGCCAGCAGCCAAGAGGTCAGCTACACTGAAGCTTTCTTT	CASSQEVSYTEAFF
NA	14	TRBV28	TRBJ1-1	few	TGTGCCAGCAGTTTGGCAGTCAAGGACACTGAAGCTTTCTTT	CASSLAVKDTEAFF
NA	14	TRBV5-1	TRBJ1-1	few	TGCGCCAGCGCCACTACAGGGTCGGTACCTGAAGCTTTCTTT	CASATTGSVPEAFF
TRBD1	17	TRBV5-1	TRBJ2-1	NA	TGCGCCAGCAGCTTGGGGGGCGGCAGGGGGCTGGACAATGAGCAGTTCTTC	CASSLGGGRGLDNEQFF
TRBD2	15	TRBV4-1	TRBJ2-7	NA	TGCGCCAGCAGCCAAGATGGGGGGGTTCCGAGGGAGCAGTACTTC	CASSQDGGVPREQYF
NA	15	TRBV12-5	TRBJ2-3	NA	TGTGCTAGTGGTTTCCCTGTGGCGGGCACAGATACGCAGTATTTT	CASGFPVAGTDTQYF
NA	14	TRBV4-1	TRBJ2-7	NA	TGCGCCAGCAGCCAACCGGGGTCAGGGTACGAGCAGTACTTC	CASSQPGSGYEQYF
NA	15	TRBV12-3/TRBV12-4	TRBJ2-1	NA	TGTGCCAGCAGGTACCGGGACGGTGGTCGGAATGAGCAGTTCTTC	CASRYRDGGRNEQFF